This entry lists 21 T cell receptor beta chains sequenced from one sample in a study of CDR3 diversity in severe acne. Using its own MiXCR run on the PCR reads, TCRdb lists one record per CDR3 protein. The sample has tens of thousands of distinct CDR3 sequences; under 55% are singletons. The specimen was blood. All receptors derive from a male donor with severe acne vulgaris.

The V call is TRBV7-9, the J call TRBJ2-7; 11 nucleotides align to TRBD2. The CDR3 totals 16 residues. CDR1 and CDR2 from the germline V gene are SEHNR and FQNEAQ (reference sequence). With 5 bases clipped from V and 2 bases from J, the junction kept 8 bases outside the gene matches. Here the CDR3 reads CASSALLAGGAYEQYF. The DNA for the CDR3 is TGTGCCAGCAGCGCGTTGCTAGCGGGAGGAGCCTACGAGCAGTACTTC.

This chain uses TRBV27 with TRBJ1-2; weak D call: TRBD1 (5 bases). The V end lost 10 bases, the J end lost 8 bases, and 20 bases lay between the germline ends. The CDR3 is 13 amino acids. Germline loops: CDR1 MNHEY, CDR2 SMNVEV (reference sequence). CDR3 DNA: TGTGCCAACGGTTTCCGGGGGATGCGGGGCTACACCTTC. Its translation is CANGFRGMRGYTF.

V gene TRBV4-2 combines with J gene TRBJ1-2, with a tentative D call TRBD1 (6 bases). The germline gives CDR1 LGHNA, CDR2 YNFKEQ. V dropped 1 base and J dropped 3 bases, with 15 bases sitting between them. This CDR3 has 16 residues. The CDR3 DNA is TGTGCCAGCAGCCAAGGGGGCCCCTACAGGGACTATGGCTACACCTTC. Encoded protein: CASSQGGPYRDYGYTF.

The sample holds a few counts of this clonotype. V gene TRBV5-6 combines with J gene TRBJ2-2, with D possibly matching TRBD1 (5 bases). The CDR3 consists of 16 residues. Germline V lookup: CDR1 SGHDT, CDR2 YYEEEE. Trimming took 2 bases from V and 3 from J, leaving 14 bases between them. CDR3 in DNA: TGTGCCAGCAGCTTTCCCGACAGAACGTACACCGGGGAGCTGTTTTTT. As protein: CASSFPDRTYTGELFF.

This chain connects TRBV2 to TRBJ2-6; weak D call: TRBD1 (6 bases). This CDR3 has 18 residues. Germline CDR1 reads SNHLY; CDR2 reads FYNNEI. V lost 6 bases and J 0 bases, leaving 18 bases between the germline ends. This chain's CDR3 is CASSLTRGISSGANVLTF. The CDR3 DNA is TGTGCCAGCAGCCTAACAAGGGGGATAAGCTCTGGGGCCAACGTCCTGACTTTC.

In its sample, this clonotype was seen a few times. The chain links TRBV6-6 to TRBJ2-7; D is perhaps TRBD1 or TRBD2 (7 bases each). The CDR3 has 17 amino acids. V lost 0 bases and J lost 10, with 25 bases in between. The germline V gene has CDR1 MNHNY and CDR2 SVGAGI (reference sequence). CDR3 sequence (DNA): TGTGCCAGCAGTTACTCGTGGGACAGCGGGACAGAGGGCGAACAGTACTTC. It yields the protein CASSYSWDSGTEGEQYF.

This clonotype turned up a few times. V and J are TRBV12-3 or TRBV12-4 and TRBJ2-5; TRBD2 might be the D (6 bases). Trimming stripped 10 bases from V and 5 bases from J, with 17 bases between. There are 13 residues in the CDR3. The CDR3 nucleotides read TGTGCCACCTCAACCCTGGGGAGGGAGACCCAGTACTTC. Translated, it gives CATSTLGRETQYF.

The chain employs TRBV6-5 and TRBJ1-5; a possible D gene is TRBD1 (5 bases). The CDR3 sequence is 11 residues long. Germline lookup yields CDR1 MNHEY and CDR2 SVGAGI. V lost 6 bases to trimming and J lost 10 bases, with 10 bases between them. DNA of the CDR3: TGTGCCAGCAGGGGACTAGCCCCCCAGCATTTT. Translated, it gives CASRGLAPQHF.

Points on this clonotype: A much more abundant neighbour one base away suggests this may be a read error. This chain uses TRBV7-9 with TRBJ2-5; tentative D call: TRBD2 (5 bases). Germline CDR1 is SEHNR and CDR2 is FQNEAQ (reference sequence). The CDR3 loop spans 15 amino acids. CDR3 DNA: TGTGCCAGCAGCTTAGTGTCACACGCGGAGGAGACCAAGTACTTC. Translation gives CASSLVSHAEETKYF.

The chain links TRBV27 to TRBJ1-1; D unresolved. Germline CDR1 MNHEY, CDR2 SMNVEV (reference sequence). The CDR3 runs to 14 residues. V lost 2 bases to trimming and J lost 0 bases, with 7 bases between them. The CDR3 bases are TGTGCCAGCAGTTTAACCTTAGTGAACACTGAAGCTTTCTTT. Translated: CASSLTLVNTEAFF.

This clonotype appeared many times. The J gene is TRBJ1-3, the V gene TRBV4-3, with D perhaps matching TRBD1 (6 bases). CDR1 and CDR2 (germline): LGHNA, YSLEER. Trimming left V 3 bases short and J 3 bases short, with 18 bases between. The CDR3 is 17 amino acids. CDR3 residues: CASSQQPGQGGGNTIYF. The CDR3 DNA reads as TGCGCCAGCAGCCAGCAACCGGGACAAGGAGGTGGAAACACCATATATTTT.

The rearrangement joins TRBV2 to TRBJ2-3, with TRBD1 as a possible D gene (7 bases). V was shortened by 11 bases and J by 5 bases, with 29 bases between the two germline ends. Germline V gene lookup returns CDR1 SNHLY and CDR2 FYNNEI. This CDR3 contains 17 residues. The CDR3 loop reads CAGLTGAGTGLGDTQYF. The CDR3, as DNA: TGTGCCGGCCTTACAGGGGCGGGAACCGGTTTAGGAGATACGCAGTATTTT.

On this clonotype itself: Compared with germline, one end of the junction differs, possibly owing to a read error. The CDR3 bases are TGTGCCAGCAGATTCCGTCTAGGGAACGCTGAAGCTTTCTTT. As protein: CASRFRLGNAEAFF. The chain joins TRBV6-5 to TRBJ1-1; D ambiguous. This CDR3 contains 14 residues. Germline V gene lookup returns CDR1 MNHEY and CDR2 SVGAGI.

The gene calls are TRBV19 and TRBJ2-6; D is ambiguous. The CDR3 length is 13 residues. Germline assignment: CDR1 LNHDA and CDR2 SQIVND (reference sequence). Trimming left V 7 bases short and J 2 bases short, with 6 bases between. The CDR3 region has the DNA TGTGCCAGTACCCACGCTGGGGCCAACGTCCTGACTTTC. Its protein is CASTHAGANVLTF.

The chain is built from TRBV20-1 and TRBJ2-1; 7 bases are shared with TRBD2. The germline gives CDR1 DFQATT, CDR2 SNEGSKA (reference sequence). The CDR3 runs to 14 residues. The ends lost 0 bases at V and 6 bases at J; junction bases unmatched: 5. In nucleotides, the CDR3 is TGCAGTGCTAGAGAAGAAGGGAGGGGCAATGAGCAGTTCTTC. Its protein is CSAREEGRGNEQFF.

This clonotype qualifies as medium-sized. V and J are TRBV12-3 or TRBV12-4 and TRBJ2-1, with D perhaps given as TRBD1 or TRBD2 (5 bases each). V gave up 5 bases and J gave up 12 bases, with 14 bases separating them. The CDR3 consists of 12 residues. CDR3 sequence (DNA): TGTGCCAGCAGTCCTGGGACCTCGGGGCAGTTCTTC. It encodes CASSPGTSGQFF.

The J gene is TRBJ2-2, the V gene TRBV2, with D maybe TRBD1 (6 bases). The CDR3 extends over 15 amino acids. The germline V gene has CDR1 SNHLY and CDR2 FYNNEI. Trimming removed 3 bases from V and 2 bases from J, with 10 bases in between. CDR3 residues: CASSEEGTNTGELFF. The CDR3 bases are TGTGCCAGCAGTGAGGAAGGGACAAACACCGGGGAGCTGTTTTTT.

CDR3 region: CASSLDPTAHEQYF. CDR3 bases: TGTGCCAGCAGCTTAGATCCGACAGCCCACGAGCAGTACTTC. The chain is built from TRBV7-9 and TRBJ2-7, with D possibly TRBD1 on 5 matching bases. The CDR3 spans 14 residues. Looked up from germline, CDR1 is SEHNR and CDR2 is FQNEAQ (reference sequence). V was pared by 1 base and J by 5 bases, with 12 bases between.

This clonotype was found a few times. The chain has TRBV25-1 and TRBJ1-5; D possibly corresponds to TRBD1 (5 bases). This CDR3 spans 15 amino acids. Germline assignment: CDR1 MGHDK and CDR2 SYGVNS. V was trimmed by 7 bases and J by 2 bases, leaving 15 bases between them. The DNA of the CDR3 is TGTGCCAGCACCGAAAGGGGACGAGGCAATCAGCCCCAGCATTTT. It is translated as CASTERGRGNQPQHF.

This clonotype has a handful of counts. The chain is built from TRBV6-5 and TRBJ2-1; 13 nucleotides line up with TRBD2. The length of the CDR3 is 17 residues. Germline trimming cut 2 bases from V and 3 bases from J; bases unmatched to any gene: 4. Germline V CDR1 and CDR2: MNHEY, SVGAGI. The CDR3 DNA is TGTGCCAGCAGTTACGGTGGACTAGCGGGGGACTACAATGAGCAGTTCTTC. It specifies CASSYGGLAGDYNEQFF.

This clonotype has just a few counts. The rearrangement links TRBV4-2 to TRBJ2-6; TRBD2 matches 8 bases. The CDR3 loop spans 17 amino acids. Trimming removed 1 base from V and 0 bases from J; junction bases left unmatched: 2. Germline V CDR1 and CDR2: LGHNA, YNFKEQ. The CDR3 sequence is CASSQGTSSSGANVLTF. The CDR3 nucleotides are TGTGCCAGCAGCCAAGGGACTAGCAGCTCTGGGGCCAACGTCCTGACTTTC.